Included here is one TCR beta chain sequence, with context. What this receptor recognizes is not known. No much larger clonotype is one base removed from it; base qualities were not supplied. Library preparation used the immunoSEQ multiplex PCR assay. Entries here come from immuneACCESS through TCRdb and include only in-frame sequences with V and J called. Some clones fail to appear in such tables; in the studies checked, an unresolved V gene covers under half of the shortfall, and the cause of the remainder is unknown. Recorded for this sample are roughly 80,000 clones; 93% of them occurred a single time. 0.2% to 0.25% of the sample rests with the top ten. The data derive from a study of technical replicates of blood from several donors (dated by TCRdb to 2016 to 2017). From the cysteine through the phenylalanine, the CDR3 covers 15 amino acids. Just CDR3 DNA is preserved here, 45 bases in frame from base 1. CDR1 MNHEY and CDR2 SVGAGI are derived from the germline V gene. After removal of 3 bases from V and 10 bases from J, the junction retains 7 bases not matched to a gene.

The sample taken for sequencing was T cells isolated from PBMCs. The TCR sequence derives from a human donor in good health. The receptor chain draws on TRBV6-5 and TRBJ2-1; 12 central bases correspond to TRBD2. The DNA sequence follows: TGTGCCAGCAGTTATTCTAGCGGGGGGGCCTGGGAGCAGTTCTTC. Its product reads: CASSYSSGGAWEQFF.